This T cell receptor (beta chain) was documented in a study of a mutant IDH1 vaccine in newly diagnosed glioma. Time point of the sample: week 47, end of study. A single vaccine dose contained 300 ug of mutant IDH1 20-mer peptide, and topical imiquimod was used with it. Donor tumors were new WHO grade 3 or 4 IDH1-mutant, ATRX-lost astrocytomas. Generated by immunoSEQ multiplex PCR, the TCRdb table keeps only in-frame clones and is missing some. There are more than 30,000 clones in the sample; around 90% occur only once, and 5.1% lies in the top ten. As regards this clone: What it binds is unknown.

J gave up 5 bases and V 0 bases, and 3 bases lay outside the gene matches. Germline lookup yields CDR1 SGHRS and CDR2 YFSETQ. The CDR3 length is 15 residues. Material: PBMCs, obtained from a glioma patient whose treatment included an IDH1 peptide vaccine. The chain recombines TRBV5-1 with TRBJ2-2; 8 nucleotides line up with TRBD2. The TCR sequence derives from a woman in her 40s with glioma. DNA for the CDR3: TGCGCCAGCAGCTTGGAGAGCGGGAGTACCGGGGAGCTGTTTTTT. Encoded protein: CASSLESGSTGELFF.